This is a list of T cell receptor beta chains from one sample in a study of immunodeficiency. Libraries were prepared by immunoSEQ multiplex PCR; TCRdb keeps only in-frame clonotypes and omits some of them. This table has approximately 4,000 clones, about 93% appearing once. The sequencing input was CD4+ T cells from blood. The receptor set was obtained from a human donor in good health. Each CDR3 is given with its conserved first and last residue. A D gene is named only where the DNA matches it firmly. Clone size is given for some rows only: seen once, a few or many times, or a class if the clone is expanded.

d_gene: -
abundance: once
j_gene: TRBJ2-3
v_gene: TRBV30
CDR3aa: CAWSAWGLRDTQYF
CDR3nt: TGTGCCTGGAGTGCCTGGGGGCTCCGGGATACGCAGTATTTT

d_gene: TRBD1
abundance: once
j_gene: TRBJ1-2
v_gene: TRBV5-1
CDR3aa: CASSLAGTGVGGYTF
CDR3nt: TGCGCCAGCAGCTTGGCCGGGACAGGGGTCGGCGGCTACACCTTC

d_gene: -
abundance: -
j_gene: TRBJ2-1
v_gene: TRBV18
CDR3aa: CASSPGSYNEQFF
CDR3nt: TGTGCCAGCTCACCAGGGTCCTACAATGAGCAGTTCTTC

d_gene: -
abundance: -
j_gene: TRBJ2-2
v_gene: TRBV4-2
CDR3aa: CASSRATENTGELFF
CDR3nt: TGTGCCAGCAGCCGGGCGACAGAAAACACCGGGGAGCTGTTTTTT

d_gene: -
abundance: -
j_gene: TRBJ2-7
v_gene: TRBV2
CDR3aa: CASSGRDFLSSYEQYF
CDR3nt: TGTGCCAGCAGTGGTCGGGACTTTCTATCCTCCTACGAGCAGTACTTC

d_gene: TRBD2
abundance: -
j_gene: TRBJ2-2
v_gene: TRBV30
CDR3aa: CAWSRLALTGELFF
CDR3nt: TGTGCCTGGAGTAGACTAGCGTTAACCGGGGAGCTGTTTTTT

d_gene: TRBD2
abundance: once
j_gene: TRBJ2-7
v_gene: TRBV7-2
CDR3aa: CASSSKVLAGDGPGEQYF
CDR3nt: TGTGCCAGCAGCTCCAAGGTACTAGCGGGAGATGGGCCAGGCGAGCAGTACTTC

d_gene: -
abundance: -
j_gene: TRBJ2-2
v_gene: TRBV2
CDR3aa: CASAKHPSNTGELFF
CDR3nt: TGTGCCAGCGCCAAGCATCCCTCAAACACCGGGGAGCTGTTTTTT

d_gene: -
abundance: few
j_gene: TRBJ1-5
v_gene: TRBV6-6
CDR3aa: CASSEAGAINQPQHF
CDR3nt: TGTGCCAGCAGCGAGGCGGGGGCTATAAATCAGCCCCAGCATTTT

d_gene: -
abundance: -
j_gene: TRBJ1-5
v_gene: TRBV7-2
CDR3aa: CASSLDDGNQPQHF
CDR3nt: TGTGCCAGCAGCTTAGACGACGGAAATCAGCCCCAGCATTTT

d_gene: -
abundance: -
j_gene: TRBJ1-2
v_gene: TRBV7-9
CDR3aa: CASTWTVDYGYTF
CDR3nt: TGTGCCAGCACCTGGACTGTGGACTATGGCTACACCTTC

d_gene: TRBD1
abundance: -
j_gene: TRBJ2-1
v_gene: TRBV3-1/TRBV3-2
CDR3aa: CASSPLDGTGRSNEQFF
CDR3nt: TGTGCCAGCAGCCCCCTGGACGGGACAGGGAGGTCGAATGAGCAGTTCTTC

d_gene: -
abundance: -
j_gene: TRBJ1-2
v_gene: TRBV18
CDR3aa: CASSPPSLNSHYTF
CDR3nt: TGTGCCAGCTCACCCCCGAGTCTTAACAGCCACTACACCTTC

d_gene: TRBD2
abundance: -
j_gene: TRBJ2-1
v_gene: TRBV27
CDR3aa: CASSWISSGRAREQFF
CDR3nt: TGTGCCAGCAGTTGGATCTCTAGCGGGAGGGCCCGTGAGCAGTTCTTC